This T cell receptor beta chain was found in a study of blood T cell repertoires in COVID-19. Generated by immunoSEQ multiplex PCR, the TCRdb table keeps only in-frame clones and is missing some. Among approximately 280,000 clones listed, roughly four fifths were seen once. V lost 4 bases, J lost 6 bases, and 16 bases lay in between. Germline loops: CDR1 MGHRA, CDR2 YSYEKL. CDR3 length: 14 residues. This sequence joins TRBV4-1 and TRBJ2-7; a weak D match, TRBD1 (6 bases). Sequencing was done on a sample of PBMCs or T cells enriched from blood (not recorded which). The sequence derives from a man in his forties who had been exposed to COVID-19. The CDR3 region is CASSLTTGFGEQYF. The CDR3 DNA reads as TGCGCCAGCAGCCTAACAACAGGGTTCGGCGAGCAGTACTTC.